The 14 T cell receptor beta chains given below trace back to one sample, sequenced in a study of blood T cells in healthy people across ages (dated by TCRdb to the mid-2010s). The library was produced with 5' RACE. Sequencing was performed on an Illumina HiSeq 2500. A second about 7 to 12 cycle PCR used a sample-barcoded 5' primer and a J-beta primer mix. Starting from the raw public reads, TCRdb applied fastp trimming at Q25, assembled clones with MiXCR and retained in-frame beta chains. Records with the same CDR3 protein are collapsed into one entry carrying the most frequent genes and DNA. In this sample the table shows more than 900,000 distinct CDR3 sequences, approximately 26% of which occur a single time. Around 0.75% of the sample lies in the top ten. This sample also belongs to another study, concerning T cells of mothers and their children.

The sequencing sample was made of blood. The receptor source for this set is a girl aged 2-10 years in good health.

This clonotype was recorded many times. For the CDR3, the DNA is TGTGCCAGCAGTTCCAGCAGGGCCTACAATGAGCAGTTCTTC. Translation gives CASSSSRAYNEQFF. V usage is TRBV27 and J usage is TRBJ2-1; possibly TRBD1 for D (5 bases). Germline assignment: CDR1 MNHEY and CDR2 SMNVEV (reference sequence). The CDR3 has 14 amino acids. V dropped 4 bases and J dropped 2 bases, with 9 bases sitting between them.

The chain carries TRBV10-2 and TRBJ1-2, with D perhaps matching TRBD1 (5 bases). The V end was cut by 2 bases, the J end by 4 bases, with 11 bases between. Germline V CDR1 and CDR2: WSHSY, SAAADI. The CDR3 is 14 residues long. CDR3 residues: CASSERDWGYGYTF. For the CDR3, the DNA is TGCGCCAGCAGTGAGAGGGACTGGGGCTATGGCTACACCTTC.

This clonotype showed up many times. This chain connects TRBV4-1 to TRBJ2-5, with D maybe TRBD2 (5 bases). The end of the DNA fits TRBJ2-1 better, so the J call may be wrong. From germline, CDR1 is MGHRA and CDR2 YSYEKL. There are 14 residues in the CDR3. CDR3 DNA: TGCGCCAGCAGCCAAGTGCGCGGGTACAATGAGCAGTTCTTC. It yields the protein CASSQVRGYNEQFF.

The rearrangement joins TRBV7-2 to TRBJ2-7; 7 bases are shared with TRBD1. Germline values: CDR1 SGHTA, CDR2 FQGNSA. This CDR3 region has 19 residues. The J segment lost 3 bases and the V segment lost 2 bases, leaving 19 bases of the junction unmatched. The CDR3 here is CASSLRGSVGTGTDYEQYF. CDR3 DNA sequence: TGTGCCAGCAGCTTACGTGGTTCGGTAGGAACCGGGACAGACTACGAGCAGTACTTC.

A few counts support this clonotype. The V call is TRBV27, the J call TRBJ2-7, with D perhaps matching TRBD2 (6 bases). From germline, CDR1 is MNHEY and CDR2 SMNVEV (reference sequence). Trimming took 4 bases from V and 5 from J, leaving 21 bases between them. The CDR3 contains 16 residues. The CDR3 DNA reads as TGTGCCAGCAGTTCACCCCCTAAGGGAGGATCACACGAGCAGTACTTC. Its protein product is CASSSPPKGGSHEQYF.

This clonotype was seen a few times. The chain recombines TRBV5-1 with TRBJ2-7, with D perhaps matching TRBD1 (6 bases). V dropped 3 bases and J dropped 3 bases, with 16 bases sitting between them. This CDR3 has 15 amino acids. The germline V gene encodes CDR1 SGHRS and CDR2 YFSETQ. The CDR3 bases are TGCGCCAGCAGCTCAACAGGGCTAACTAACTACGAGCAGTACTTC. Its protein is CASSSTGLTNYEQYF. The full variable domain, its missing parts supplied by reference TRBV5-1 and TRBJ2-7, is KAGVTQTPRYLIKTRGQQVTLSCSPISGHRSVSWYQQTPGQGLQFLFEYFSETQRNKGNFPGRFSGRQFSNSRSEMNVSTLELGDSALYLCASSSTGLTNYEQYFGPGTRLTVT.

V gene TRBV27 combines with J gene TRBJ2-1; tentatively, D is TRBD2 (5 bases). CDR3 length: 14 amino acids. Germline CDR1 and CDR2: MNHEY and SMNVEV (reference sequence). The ends were cut back, 4 bases at V and 8 bases at J, with 15 bases in the middle. CDR3 in DNA: TGTGCCAGCAGTTCTCGCCTAGCTCGGGATGAGCAGTTCTTC. Amino acids: CASSSRLARDEQFF.

This clonotype was seen a handful of times. No conserved phenylalanine or tryptophan is present at the end of the CDR3, so a read error is the likely explanation. The chain uses TRBV3-1 and TRBJ1-4; D may be TRBD1 (6 bases). The V end lost 4 bases, the J end lost 5 bases, and 14 bases lay between the germline ends. The CDR3 is 15 residues long. Germline CDR1 reads LGHDT; CDR2 reads YNNKEL (reference sequence). CDR3 amino acids: CASSPRGTKNEKLFS. CDR3 DNA sequence: TGTGCCAGCAGCCCCCGAGGGACAAAAAATGAAAAACTGTTTTCT.

This clonotype showed up many times. The chain employs TRBV3-1 and TRBJ2-7; D remains ambiguous. The CDR3 covers 14 residues. V dropped 1 base and J dropped 1 base, with 8 bases sitting between them. Germline V gene lookup returns CDR1 LGHDT and CDR2 YNNKEL (reference sequence). The CDR3 loop is CASSQGTVSYEQYF. The CDR3, as DNA: TGTGCCAGCAGCCAAGGGACGGTATCCTACGAGCAGTACTTC.

This clonotype came up a few times. The CDR3 coding sequence is TGCAGCGTCGACTTAGAGCTAAACTATGGCTACACCTTC. Its translation is CSVDLELNYGYTF. The chain combines TRBV29-1 with TRBJ1-2; D uncertain. This CDR3 has 13 amino acids. The ends were cut back, 6 bases at V and 2 bases at J, with 13 bases in the middle. Looked up from germline, CDR1 is SQVTM and CDR2 is ANQGSEA. Variable domain in full (rest from reference TRBV29-1 and TRBJ1-2): SAVISQKPSRDICQRGTSLTIQCQVDSQVTMMFWYRQQPGQSLTLIATANQGSEATYESGFVIDKFPISRPNLTFSTLTVSNMSPEDSSIYLCSVDLELNYGYTFGSGTRLTVV.

This clonotype was seen at least ten times. V usage is TRBV7-6 and J usage is TRBJ2-1; D unresolved. The germline V gene encodes CDR1 SGHVS and CDR2 FNYEAQ. The CDR3 is 15 amino acids. Trimming stripped 2 bases from V and 0 bases from J, with 8 bases between. CDR3: CASSLTLSSYNEQFF. The CDR3 nucleotides are TGTGCCAGCAGCTTAACCTTAAGCTCCTACAATGAGCAGTTCTTC.

This chain's CDR3 is CSVNRDIDEQFF. The CDR3 DNA reads TGCAGCGTTAACCGGGACATAGATGAGCAGTTCTTC. This sequence joins TRBV29-1 and TRBJ2-5, with D perhaps matching TRBD1 (6 bases). The J call could be wrong; TRBJ2-1 is a better fit for the DNA end. Germline V gives CDR1 SQVTM, CDR2 ANQGSEA. This CDR3 region has 12 residues.

About this clonotype itself: The junction shows a germline mismatch at one end, possibly a read error. The chain combines TRBV20-1 with TRBJ1-3; D call uncertain. The CDR3 is 12 amino acids. The germline V gene encodes CDR1 DFQATT and CDR2 SNEGSKA (reference sequence). The CDR3 is CSALGSGNTVYF. In DNA, the CDR3 is TGCAGTGCACTCGGGTCTGGAAACACCGTATATTTT.

The chain recombines TRBV19 with TRBJ2-4, with 9 bases matching TRBD2. Losses at the gene ends were 3 bases for V and 8 bases for J; bases not matched to a gene: 8. The CDR3 sequence is 15 residues long. CDR1 is LNHDA, CDR2 SQIVND, per germline (reference sequence). CDR3 DNA sequence: TGTGCCAGTAGTATCCTTAGCGGGGGAGACGACATTCAGTACTTC. Translation: CASSILSGGDDIQYF.